What follows are 19 T cell receptor beta chains derived from one specimen sequenced in a study of post-analysis software for immune sequencing data. Overall study results and limits: The study found TRBV5-6, TRBV5-1 and TRBV20-1 among five TRBV segments more frequent in patients than controls.

No antigen is known for these receptors. Built from TCR beta cDNA, the libraries had unique molecular identifiers in them. Each CDR3 protein gets one entry after TCRdb re-called the PCR reads with MiXCR. The sample has 700,000 to 900,000 distinct CDR3 sequences, roughly 50% seen once. Material for sequencing was blood. The receptor source for this set is a girl between 10 and 17 years old with multiple sclerosis.

The chain uses TRBV12-3 or TRBV12-4 and TRBJ2-3; D call uncertain. V lost 1 base, J lost 2 bases, and 7 bases lay in between. CDR3 size: 14 residues. In DNA, the CDR3 is TGTGCCAGCAGTTTAGGGCGGTTCACAGATACGCAGTATTTT. Residues: CASSLGRFTDTQYF.

This clonotype was seen more than once but under ten times. The chain employs TRBV12-3 or TRBV12-4 and TRBJ2-7; 11 bases are a match to TRBD2. The CDR3 spans 17 residues. The V segment lost 5 bases and the J segment 2 bases; nucleotides outside the gene matches: 11. CDR3 DNA: TGTGCCAGCAGTGGTGGTTTACTACTAGCGGGGGCCTACGAGCAGTACTTC. Encoded protein: CASSGGLLLAGAYEQYF.

The rearrangement uses TRBV9 and TRBJ1-2, with 8 positions matching TRBD1. V lost 7 bases and J lost 2; bases outside the gene matches: 1. The CDR3 sequence is 12 residues long. CDR1 SGDLS and CDR2 YYNGEE come from the germline V gene. CDR3: CASYRGNYGYTF. The DNA of the CDR3 is TGTGCCAGCTACAGGGGGAACTATGGCTACACCTTC.

Only a few counts were recorded for this clonotype. The chain has TRBV6-1 and TRBJ2-5; a possible D gene is TRBD1 (5 bases). The DNA end is a closer match to TRBJ2-7, so the J assignment may be wrong. The CDR3 is 15 residues long. CDR1 and CDR2 from the germline V gene are MNHNS and SASEGT. CDR3 sequence: CASSEAGAKTYEQYF. CDR3 coding DNA: TGTGCCAGCAGTGAAGCAGGGGCCAAAACCTACGAGCAGTACTTC.

The rearrangement joins TRBV6-2 or TRBV6-3 to TRBJ2-2; D ambiguous. Germline V lookup: CDR1 MNHEY, CDR2 SVGEGT. The CDR3 has 13 residues. Trimming took off 4 bases at V and 5 bases at J, with 8 bases between the two ends. The CDR3 reads CASSSLRTGELFF. The CDR3 DNA reads as TGTGCCAGCAGTTCATTACGGACCGGGGAGCTGTTTTTT.

About this clonotype: One end of the junction fails to match germline, which may point to a read error. CDR3 sequence reads: CASSQRRRGPAGDTIYF. CDR3 in DNA: TGTGCCAGCAGTCAACGTAGACGGGGCCCTGCTGGAGACACCATATATTTT. The rearrangement uses TRBV6-6 and TRBJ1-3; D is perhaps TRBD1 (5 bases). Germline assignment: CDR1 MNHNY and CDR2 SVGAGI (reference sequence). The CDR3 has 17 amino acids.

The chain combines TRBV6-2 or TRBV6-3 with TRBJ2-1; 8 nucleotides align to TRBD2. The CDR3 is 18 residues long. Germline lookup yields CDR1 MNHEY and CDR2 SVGEGT. With V trimmed by 5 bases and J by 2 bases, 14 bases remained unmatched. CDR3 sequence (DNA): TGTGCCAGCAGTCGAACAGCCCTACCGGGACTAGCCTACAATGAGCAGTTCTTC. Its protein product is CASSRTALPGLAYNEQFF.

The CDR3 region is CASSHPPPRAGALMDTQYF. As DNA, the CDR3 is TGCGCCAGCAGCCATCCCCCCCCTCGGGCAGGAGCCTTAATGGATACGCAGTATTTT. J is TRBJ2-3 and V is TRBV4-1; the D is unclear. The CDR3 is 19 amino acids. V was pared by 3 bases and J by 6 bases, with 28 bases between. Germline lookup yields CDR1 MGHRA and CDR2 YSYEKL.

The rearrangement links TRBV5-1 to TRBJ1-5, with D uncertain. In germline, CDR1 is SGHRS, CDR2 YFSETQ. The CDR3 covers 15 residues. V was pared by 0 bases and J by 8 bases, with 15 bases between. The DNA of the CDR3 is TGCGCCAGCAGCTTGGAGGGCCGCCCTCGCGAGCCCCAGCATTTT. Protein sequence: CASSLEGRPREPQHF.

This clonotype was seen a handful of times. V and J are TRBV15 and TRBJ2-7; TRBD1 might be the D (6 bases). V lost 5 bases to trimming and J lost 5 bases, with 16 bases between them. CDR3 size: 14 residues. Germline values: CDR1 LNHNV, CDR2 YYDKDF (reference sequence). The CDR3, as DNA: TGTGCCACCAGCGGGACACCCGACCACCACGAGCAGTACTTC. It specifies CATSGTPDHHEQYF. Together with reference TRBV15 and TRBJ2-7, the CDR3 gives the full variable domain: DAMVIQNPRYQVTQFGKPVTLSCSQTLNHNVMYWYQQKSSQAPKLLFHYYDKDFNNEADTPDNFQSRRPNTSFCFLDIRSPGLGDTAMYLCATSGTPDHHEQYFGPGTRLTVT.

The V and J genes are TRBV7-8 and TRBJ1-1; 9 nucleotides align to TRBD1. V shed 4 bases and J 4 bases; nucleotides not matched to a gene: 4. In germline, CDR1 is SGHVS, CDR2 FQNEAQ. The CDR3 spans 14 residues. CDR3 loop: CASSSGTGITEAFF. Written as DNA, the CDR3 is TGTGCCAGCAGCTCCGGGACAGGGATCACTGAAGCTTTCTTT.

The chain carries TRBV5-1 and TRBJ2-1; a weak D match, TRBD2 (6 bases). Trimming removed 4 bases at V and 3 bases at J, with 17 bases between. The CDR3 length is 16 residues. Germline V CDR1 and CDR2: SGHRS, YFSETQ. The CDR3 spells CASSPPQRVFYNEQFF. Here the CDR3 DNA reads TGCGCCAGCAGCCCACCGCAGCGGGTATTCTACAATGAGCAGTTCTTC.

This clonotype has more than one count but fewer than ten. The CDR3 coding sequence is TGTGCCATCAGTGATGAGGGGCCGTCGCAGTACTTC. The encoded protein is CAISDEGPSQYF. The V gene is TRBV10-3, the J gene TRBJ2-5; D is tentatively TRBD1 or TRBD2 (5 bases each). Trimming took off 3 bases at V and 11 bases at J, with 13 bases between the two ends. Germline loops: CDR1 ENHRY, CDR2 SYGVKD. The CDR3 spans 12 residues.

This clonotype was counted only a few times. The chain links TRBV2 to TRBJ2-5; D tentatively reads TRBD1 or TRBD2 (5 bases each). V was clipped by 4 bases and J by 4 bases, with 7 bases between them. The CDR3 has 12 residues. CDR1 is SNHLY, CDR2 FYNNEI, per germline. The CDR3 DNA is TGTGCCAGCAGTGGAGGGGTAGAGACCCAGTACTTC. It translates to CASSGGVETQYF.

Only a few counts were recorded for this clonotype. The V call is TRBV19, the J call TRBJ2-7, with TRBD2 as a possible D gene (6 bases). Germline V lookup: CDR1 LNHDA, CDR2 SQIVND (reference sequence). This CDR3 region has 13 residues. V was clipped by 0 bases and J by 3 bases, with 6 bases between them. CDR3 sequence: CASSIEGGYEQYF. The CDR3 nucleotides read TGTGCCAGTAGTATAGAGGGGGGCTACGAGCAGTACTTC.

The chain links TRBV5-1 to TRBJ2-4; D is possibly TRBD2 (6 bases). TRBJ2-5 explains the end of the DNA better; the J call may be wrong. The CDR3 is made up of 13 amino acids. Germline CDR1 reads SGHRS; CDR2 reads YFSETQ. The DNA of the CDR3 is TGCGCCAGCAGCTTAGGGAGGCCAGAGACCCAGTACTTC. As protein: CASSLGRPETQYF.

This chain links TRBV28 with TRBJ2-6; the D gene is possibly TRBD1 (6 bases). Trimming took 7 bases from V and 2 from J, leaving 18 bases between them. The CDR3 loop spans 17 amino acids. The V gene's germline CDR1 is MDHEN and CDR2 SYDVKM. The CDR3 sequence: CASTEGDIDPGANVLTF. DNA of the CDR3: TGTGCCAGCACCGAGGGGGATATAGACCCTGGGGCCAACGTCCTGACTTTC.

The V and J genes are TRBV4-1 and TRBJ1-5; D gene uncertain. From germline, CDR1 is MGHRA and CDR2 YSYEKL. Trimming pared 0 bases from V and 3 bases from J, leaving 12 bases between. The CDR3 spans 16 residues. In nucleotides, the CDR3 is TGCGCCAGCAGCCAAGAGATGCAGGCCCTCAATCAGCCCCAGCATTTT. Protein product: CASSQEMQALNQPQHF.

The chain recombines TRBV10-3 with TRBJ2-7; no clear D. CDR1 is ENHRY and CDR2 is SYGVKD in the germline V gene. V gave up 3 bases and J gave up 6 bases, with 21 bases separating them. This CDR3 region has 16 residues. In DNA, the CDR3 is TGTGCCATCAGTGATAAATCGAGGAACCAACGCTCCGAGCAGTACTTC. This codes for CAISDKSRNQRSEQYF.